These 9 T cell receptor beta chains share one sample of origin, sequenced in a study of blood T cell repertoires in COVID-19. Sequencing used immunoSEQ multiplex PCR; TCRdb keeps in-frame clones, though not all of them. The sample carries a few hundred thousand clones, about 88% recorded once. The specimen was peripheral blood. The receptor set was obtained from an older man with acute or convalescent COVID-19.

The rearrangement uses TRBV24-1 and TRBJ2-3, with unresolved D. V was shortened by 2 bases and J by 6 bases, with 5 bases between the two germline ends. Germline lookup yields CDR1 KGHDR and CDR2 SFDVKD. The CDR3 is 12 residues long. The CDR3 region is CATSDYGDTQYF. As DNA, the CDR3 is TGTGCCACCAGTGATTACGGGGATACGCAGTATTTT.

This chain joins TRBV7-3 and TRBJ1-4; 8 bases agree with TRBD1. V was clipped by 2 bases and J by 8 bases; unmatched bases: 7. The CDR3 is 15 amino acids. Germline V gene data show CDR1 as SGHTA and CDR2 as FQGTGA. CDR3 nucleotides: TGTGCCAGCAGCTTAGGCGGACAGGGTAACGAAAAACTGTTTTTT. Translated: CASSLGGQGNEKLFF.

This clone was counted at least ten times. The gene calls are TRBV7-2 and TRBJ1-5, with 9 bases matching TRBD1. Germline CDR1 and CDR2: SGHTA and FQGNSA. The CDR3 loop spans 15 amino acids. Losses at the gene ends were 5 bases for V and 5 bases for J; bases not matched to a gene: 7. The CDR3 protein is CASSVTGGWYQPQHF. As DNA, the CDR3 is TGTGCCAGCAGCGTTACAGGGGGCTGGTATCAGCCCCAGCATTTT.

The chain's CDR3 is CASSRGTGAVGIKNIQYF. DNA of the CDR3: TGCGCCAGCAGCCGGGGGACAGGGGCCGTAGGAATCAAAAACATTCAGTACTTC. The J gene is TRBJ2-4, the V gene TRBV4-3; 10 nucleotides agree with TRBD1. The CDR3 is 18 residues long. The ends lost 4 bases at V and 3 bases at J; junction bases unmatched: 12. The V gene's germline CDR1 is LGHNA and CDR2 YSLEER.

This clone came up once. The chain employs TRBV19 and TRBJ2-2; 7 bases agree with TRBD1. The CDR3 runs 13 residues. V was clipped by 5 bases and J by 5 bases; unmatched bases: 2. Germline-derived CDR1 and CDR2 are LNHDA and SQIVND (reference sequence). The CDR3 DNA follows: TGTGCCAGTAGTGTACAGGGGACCGGGGAGCTGTTTTTT. Protein product: CASSVQGTGELFF.

The chain links TRBV5-5 to TRBJ1-1; D is ambiguous. Between the trimmed V and J ends, which lost 2 bases and 0 bases, there was a span of 11 bases. The germline V gene encodes CDR1 SGHKS and CDR2 YYEKEE (reference sequence). CDR3 length: 15 amino acids. This CDR3 is CASSFGTGMNTEAFF. The CDR3 DNA sequence: TGTGCCAGCAGCTTTGGTACGGGGATGAACACTGAAGCTTTCTTT.

This chain links TRBV29-1 with TRBJ2-2; 12 bases match TRBD2. Germline V lookup: CDR1 SQVTM, CDR2 ANQGSEA. The CDR3 is 14 residues long. With V trimmed by 6 bases and J by 6 bases, 5 bases remained unmatched. The CDR3 spells CSVDTSGRSGELFF. The CDR3 bases are TGCAGCGTAGATACTAGCGGGAGGTCCGGGGAGCTGTTTTTT.

This clone was observed once. The CDR3 region has the DNA TGTGCCAGTTCTACAGGGGGCCGAGATACGCAGTATTTT. Translated, it gives CASSTGGRDTQYF. The J gene is TRBJ2-3, the V gene TRBV19; 9 bases agree with TRBD1. Trimming removed 8 bases from V and 5 bases from J; junction bases left unmatched: 5. CDR1 and CDR2 (germline): LNHDA, SQIVND (reference sequence). The CDR3 length is 13 residues.

J is TRBJ1-1 and V is TRBV18, with D unresolved. V gave up 1 base and J gave up 5 bases, with 11 bases separating them. CDR1 and CDR2 (germline): KGHSH, LQKENI. This CDR3 is built from 14 residues. The CDR3 here is CASSPRRVMTEAFF. The CDR3 region has the DNA TGTGCCAGCTCACCACGTCGGGTAATGACTGAAGCTTTCTTT.